This T cell receptor (beta chain) came from a study of blood T cell repertoires in COVID-19. On the study more broadly: Whether acute or convalescent, the COVID-19 samples came from the United States, Italy and Spain. T cells, B-cell-depleted T cells, or PBMCs supplied cDNA or gDNA.

The CDR3 contains 15 residues. CDR1 SGHRS and CDR2 YFSETQ come from the germline V gene. Trimming cost V 0 bases and J 6 bases, with 15 bases left between them. As originally analysed: Counts of nucleated cells, estimated from reference gene primer amplification, were obtained. Sequencing used immunoSEQ multiplex PCR; TCRdb keeps in-frame clones, though not all of them. V, J and clone size are those of that table, while D and trimming were read from the DNA. The data contain some 230,000 clones, roughly 85% of them singletons. Sequenced material: peripheral blood. V and J are TRBV5-1 and TRBJ1-1, with D possibly being TRBD1 (5 bases). The receptor was derived from a man aged 35-49 years with acute or convalescent COVID-19. The CDR3 region has the DNA TGCGCCAGCAGCTTGGGTGACAGAGAAGGGGCTGAAGCTTTCTTT. This encodes CASSLGDREGAEAFF.